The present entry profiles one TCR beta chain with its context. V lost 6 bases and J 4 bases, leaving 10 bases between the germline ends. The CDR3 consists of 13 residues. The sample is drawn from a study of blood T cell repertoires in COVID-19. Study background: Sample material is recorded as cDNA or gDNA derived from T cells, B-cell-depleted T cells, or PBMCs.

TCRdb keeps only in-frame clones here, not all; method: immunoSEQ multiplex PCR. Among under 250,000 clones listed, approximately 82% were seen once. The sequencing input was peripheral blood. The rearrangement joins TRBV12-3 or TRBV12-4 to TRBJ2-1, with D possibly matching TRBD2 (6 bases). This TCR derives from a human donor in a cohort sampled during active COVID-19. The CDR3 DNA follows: TGTGCCAGCAGGGGGACTCCTTACAATGAGCAGTTCTTC. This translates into CASRGTPYNEQFF.